This T cell receptor (beta chain) emerged from a study of T cell responses to AZD1222 COVID-19 vaccine. The assay was immunoSEQ multiplex PCR, and TCRdb's table has in-frame clones only and misses some. The profile shows 180,000 or so clones, just over 90% of them singletons. The receptor comes from an adult who received the AZD1222 COVID-19 vaccine. Sequences were derived from peripheral blood, sampled 28 days after the second AZD1222 dose.

The CDR3 is CASSSFGGGGYTF. The CDR3 DNA sequence: TGTGCCAGCAGCTCCTTTGGGGGTGGGGGCTACACCTTC. This rearrangement joins TRBV7-8 to TRBJ1-2, with a weak D call TRBD1 (5 bases). The ends were cut back, 4 bases at V and 8 bases at J, with 14 bases in the middle. This CDR3 comprises 13 residues. CDR1 is SGHVS, CDR2 FQNEAQ, per germline. Drawing the rest from reference TRBV7-8 and TRBJ1-2, the complete variable domain is GAGVSQSPRYKVAKRGQDVALRCDPISGHVSLFWYQQALGQGPEFLTYFQNEAQLDKSGLPSDRFFAERPEGSVSTLKIQRTQQEDSAVYLCASSSFGGGGYTFGSGTRLTVV.